In this sample, the clone carrying this T cell receptor beta chain turned up once. What it recognizes is unknown. Generated by immunoSEQ multiplex PCR, the TCRdb table keeps only in-frame clones and is missing some. In the table there are about 8,000 clones, around two thirds of which are singletons. This CDR3 has 13 amino acids. The germline V gene encodes CDR1 SGHTA and CDR2 FQGNSA. Between the trimmed V and J ends, which lost 5 bases and 4 bases, there was a span of 11 bases. Over chemoradiotherapy, repertoires were sampled more than once. This record belongs to a study of chemoradiotherapy in HPV16-positive cancers. General study results and limits: Candidate HPV-specific clones and E7-related TCR motifs grew in tumor during treatment.

The source is a human donor with HPV-associated anogenital cancer. Sampling was done from a patient who underwent chemoradiotherapy. The rearrangement links TRBV7-2 to TRBJ1-1; D is possibly TRBD1 (6 bases). The DNA for the CDR3 is TGTGCCAGCAGCCGCAGGGGATTCACTGAAGCTTTCTTT. Protein product: CASSRRGFTEAFF.